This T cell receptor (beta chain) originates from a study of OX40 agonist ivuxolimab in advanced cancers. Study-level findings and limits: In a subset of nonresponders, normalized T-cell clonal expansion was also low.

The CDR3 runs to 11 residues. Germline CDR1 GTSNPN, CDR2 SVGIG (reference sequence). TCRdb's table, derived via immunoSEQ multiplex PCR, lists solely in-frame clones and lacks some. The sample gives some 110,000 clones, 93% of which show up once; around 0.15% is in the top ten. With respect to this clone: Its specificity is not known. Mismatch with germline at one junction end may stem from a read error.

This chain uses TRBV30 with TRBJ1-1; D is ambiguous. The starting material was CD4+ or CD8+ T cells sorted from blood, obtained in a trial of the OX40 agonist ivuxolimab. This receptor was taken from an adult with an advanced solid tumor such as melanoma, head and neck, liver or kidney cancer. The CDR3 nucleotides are TGTGCCTCCTTGGGGAACGCTGAAGCTTTCTTT. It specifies CASLGNAEAFF.